Each of the 20 T cell receptor beta chains below was sequenced from the same sample in a study of T-cell memory formation after mild COVID-19. TCRdb redid the calling of the 5' RACE reads with MiXCR, one entry per CDR3 protein. The sample lists more than 350,000 distinct CDR3 sequences, around 20% occurring once. Input material: PBMCs or a T cell subset sorted from them (not recorded which). Receptor source: an adult woman who had mild COVID-19 (a few samples of this study predate the infection). Cell type and time point are not known.

This clonotype has more than one count but fewer than ten. CDR3 amino acids: CASSQSSGRHNEQFF. DNA of the CDR3: TGCGCCAGCAGCCAATCTAGCGGGAGGCACAATGAGCAGTTCTTC. This chain joins TRBV4-3 and TRBJ2-1; 11 bases are a match to TRBD2. CDR1 and CDR2 from the germline V gene are LGHNA and YSLEER. The V gene end was trimmed by 2 bases and the J gene end by 5 bases; junction bases not matched to a gene: 2. The CDR3 covers 15 residues.

Remarks on this clonotype: One end of the junction varies from germline; a read error may be responsible. The chain combines TRBV7-2 with TRBJ2-7, with D possibly matching TRBD2 (5 bases). This CDR3 region has 13 residues. Germline CDR1 is SGHTA and CDR2 is FQGNSA. CDR3 sequence: CASSPSLSTGRDF. Here the CDR3 DNA reads TGTGCCAGCAGCCCCTCCCTCTCGACGGGGAGAGACTTC.

V gene TRBV19 combines with J gene TRBJ1-2; TRBD1 might be the D (6 bases). Germline V gene data show CDR1 as LNHDA and CDR2 as SQIVND (reference sequence). Trimming removed 6 bases from V and 3 bases from J, with 17 bases in between. The CDR3 has 15 residues. CDR3 residues: CASSPLGASYYGYTF. The CDR3 DNA reads as TGTGCCAGTAGCCCCTTGGGGGCCTCTTACTATGGCTACACCTTC.

The chain couples TRBV29-1 to TRBJ1-6; a weak D match, TRBD1 (5 bases). V lost 4 bases, J lost 5 bases, and 12 bases lay in between. The germline V gene encodes CDR1 SQVTM and CDR2 ANQGSEA. The CDR3 is made up of 14 amino acids. CDR3 amino acids: CSVAEGLNNSPLHF. CDR3 nucleotides: TGCAGCGTTGCGGAGGGGTTGAATAATTCACCCCTCCACTTT.

The chain joins TRBV20-1 to TRBJ1-1, with 8 positions matching TRBD1. Germline trimming cut 5 bases from V and 4 bases from J; bases unmatched to any gene: 9. Per germline, CDR1 DFQATT and CDR2 SNEGSKA (reference sequence). The CDR3 covers 14 residues. CDR3 DNA: TGCAGTGCTGTACACATCGACAGGGGCACTGAAGCTTTCTTT. Encoded protein: CSAVHIDRGTEAFF.

This chain uses TRBV28 with TRBJ2-7; TRBD2 might be the D (6 bases). Germline-derived CDR1 and CDR2 are MDHEN and SYDVKM. This CDR3 is built from 13 residues. The V end was cut by 7 bases, the J end by 5 bases, with 15 bases between. Here the CDR3 DNA reads TGTGCCAGCATCCGGGGGTTTGAGGACGAGCAGTACTTC. Translated: CASIRGFEDEQYF.

The rearrangement uses TRBV18 and TRBJ2-5; 7 bases are shared with TRBD2. With 5 bases clipped from V and 4 bases from J, the junction kept 7 bases outside the gene matches. There are 14 residues in the CDR3. Germline CDR1 reads KGHSH; CDR2 reads LQKENI. This chain's CDR3 is CASSKGLVSETQYF. Written as DNA, the CDR3 is TGTGCCAGCTCAAAAGGACTAGTCTCAGAGACCCAGTACTTC.

This clonotype was seen a few times. CDR3 residues: CSASQTNSPLHF. The CDR3 DNA follows: TGCAGTGCTAGCCAGACGAATTCACCCCTCCACTTT. The rearrangement links TRBV20-1 to TRBJ1-6; D not certain. Per germline, CDR1 DFQATT and CDR2 SNEGSKA (reference sequence). The CDR3 is made up of 12 amino acids. The V and J ends lost 3 bases and 7 bases respectively, with 7 bases between them.

In its sample, this clonotype was seen a few times. This chain uses TRBV27 with TRBJ2-7; a possible D gene is TRBD2 (5 bases). Germline V gene data show CDR1 as MNHEY and CDR2 as SMNVEV (reference sequence). The germline V and J ends were trimmed by 5 bases and 2 bases, with 13 bases remaining between them. This CDR3 spans 14 amino acids. This chain's CDR3 is CASSPLGEPYEQYF. CDR3 DNA: TGTGCCAGCAGTCCCCTCGGGGAACCCTACGAGCAGTACTTC.

The rearrangement joins TRBV5-4 to TRBJ2-2; D unresolved. CDR1 and CDR2 from the germline V gene are SGHNT and YYREEE (reference sequence). There are 12 residues in the CDR3. Trimming stripped 8 bases from V and 0 bases from J, with 5 bases between. Here the CDR3 reads CASKANTGELFF. For the CDR3, the DNA is TGTGCCAGTAAAGCGAACACCGGGGAGCTGTTTTTT.

This clonotype was seen more than once but under ten times. The V gene is TRBV20-1, the J gene TRBJ2-7; a weak D match, TRBD2 (6 bases). V was shortened by 3 bases and J by 0 bases, with 15 bases between the two germline ends. The CDR3 is made up of 15 amino acids. Germline CDR1 DFQATT, CDR2 SNEGSKA (reference sequence). The CDR3 coding sequence is TGCAGTGCTAGGCACCCACGGGGGAGCTCCTACGAGCAGTACTTC. Translated: CSARHPRGSSYEQYF.

This clonotype was found many times. This sequence joins TRBV9 and TRBJ2-7, with 9 bases lining up with TRBD1. V lost 3 bases and J lost 6; bases outside the gene matches: 10. The CDR3 totals 15 residues. The germline V gene encodes CDR1 SGDLS and CDR2 YYNGEE. CDR3 coding DNA: TGTGCCAGCAGCGCTACGGGACAGGGAAGGGGCGAGCAGTACTTC. Translation gives CASSATGQGRGEQYF. Variable domain in full (rest from reference TRBV9 and TRBJ2-7): DSGVTQTPKHLITATGQRVTLRCSPRSGDLSVYWYQQSLDQGLQFLIQYYNGEERAKGNILERFSAQQFPDLHSELNLSSLELGDSALYFCASSATGQGRGEQYFGPGTRLTVT.

There are a few counts of this clonotype. The chain recombines TRBV12-5 with TRBJ2-3; 10 bases agree with TRBD2. This CDR3 is built from 16 residues. CDR1 LGHNT and CDR2 FRNRAP come from the germline V gene. V dropped 0 bases and J dropped 5; count of bases not matched to a gene: 5. The CDR3 DNA sequence: TGTGCTAGTGGTTTGGTATTGCTAGCGGGGGAAGATACGCAGTATTTT. It is translated as CASGLVLLAGEDTQYF.

This chain links TRBV6-2 or TRBV6-3 with TRBJ1-4; weak D call: TRBD1 (5 bases). In germline, CDR1 is MNHEY, CDR2 SVGEGT. The CDR3 spans 14 residues. V lost 5 bases to trimming and J lost 8 bases, with 15 bases between them. CDR3 loop: CASSTDTRGEKLFF. As DNA, the CDR3 is TGTGCCAGCAGTACGGACACAAGAGGAGAAAAACTGTTTTTT.

The chain carries TRBV7-3 and TRBJ2-1; D is possibly TRBD2 (5 bases). Trimming pared 0 bases from V and 8 bases from J, leaving 11 bases between. The CDR3 has 14 amino acids. The germline CDR1 and CDR2 sequences are SGHTA and FQGTGA. CDR3 coding DNA: TGTGCCAGCAGCTTAACGGGAGCCGTAGATGAGCAGTTCTTC. Its protein is CASSLTGAVDEQFF.

The chain joins TRBV29-1 to TRBJ2-7, with 9 bases matching TRBD2. Trimming removed 6 bases from V and 0 bases from J; junction bases left unmatched: 6. The CDR3 length is 14 residues. Germline CDR1 SQVTM, CDR2 ANQGSEA. CDR3 nucleotide sequence: TGCAGCGTGCTAGCGGGACTAACCTCCTACGAGCAGTACTTC. Its translation is CSVLAGLTSYEQYF.

In this sample, this clonotype turned up a few times. This chain connects TRBV7-3 to TRBJ2-1; D might be TRBD2 (6 bases). The CDR3 covers 13 residues. Trimming took 1 base from V and 8 from J, leaving 9 bases between them. The germline CDR1 and CDR2 sequences are SGHTA and FQGTGA. CDR3 DNA: TGTGCCAGCAGCTTAAGGAGGGGCGATGAGCAGTTCTTC. It encodes CASSLRRGDEQFF.

This clonotype appeared a few times. The J gene is TRBJ2-3, the V gene TRBV5-1, with D possibly TRBD2 on 5 matching bases. The germline V gene has CDR1 SGHRS and CDR2 YFSETQ. This CDR3 spans 13 amino acids. Trimming removed 0 bases from V and 6 bases from J, with 8 bases in between. DNA for the CDR3: TGCGCCAGCAGCTTGGGGGCGGGTGATACGCAGTATTTT. It specifies CASSLGAGDTQYF.

V and J are TRBV7-2 and TRBJ2-1; a weak D match, TRBD2 (6 bases). There are 15 residues in the CDR3. V gave up 5 bases and J gave up 7 bases, with 18 bases separating them. From germline, CDR1 is SGHTA and CDR2 FQGNSA. This chain's CDR3 is CASSPMDWGVNEQFF. For the CDR3, the DNA is TGTGCCAGCAGCCCGATGGACTGGGGGGTGAATGAGCAGTTCTTC. The whole variable domain, remainder taken from reference TRBV7-2 and TRBJ2-1, is GAGVSQSPSNKVTEKGKDVELRCDPISGHTALYWYRQSLGQGLEFLIYFQGNSAPDKSGLPSDRFSAERTGGSVSTLTIQRTQQEDSAVYLCASSPMDWGVNEQFFGPGTRLTVL.

This clonotype occurred many times. The V gene is TRBV5-6, the J gene TRBJ2-7, with 9 positions matching TRBD1. Germline lookup yields CDR1 SGHDT and CDR2 YYEEEE. V was clipped by 2 bases and J by 5 bases; unmatched bases: 5. This CDR3 spans 14 amino acids. The CDR3 region has the DNA TGTGCCAGCAGCTTAACGGGACAGGGCAACGAGCAGTACTTC. This encodes CASSLTGQGNEQYF.